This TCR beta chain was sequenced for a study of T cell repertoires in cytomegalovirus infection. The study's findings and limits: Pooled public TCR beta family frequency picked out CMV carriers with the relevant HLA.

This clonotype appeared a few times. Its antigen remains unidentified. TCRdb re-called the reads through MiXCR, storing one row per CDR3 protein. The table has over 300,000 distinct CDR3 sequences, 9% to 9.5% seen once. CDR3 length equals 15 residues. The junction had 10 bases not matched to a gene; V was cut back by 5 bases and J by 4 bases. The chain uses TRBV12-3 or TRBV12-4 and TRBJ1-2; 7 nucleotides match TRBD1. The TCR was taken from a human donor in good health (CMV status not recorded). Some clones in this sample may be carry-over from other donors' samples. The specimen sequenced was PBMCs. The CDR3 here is CASSPGGQTVYGYTF. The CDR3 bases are TGTGCCAGCAGTCCGGGGGGACAGACCGTCTATGGCTACACCTTC.